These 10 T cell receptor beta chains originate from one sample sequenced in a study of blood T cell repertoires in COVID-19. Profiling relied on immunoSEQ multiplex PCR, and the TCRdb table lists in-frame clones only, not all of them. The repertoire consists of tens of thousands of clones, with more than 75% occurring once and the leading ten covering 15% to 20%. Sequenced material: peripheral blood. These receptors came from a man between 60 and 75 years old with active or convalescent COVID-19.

This CDR3 is CASSTGGGANTGELFF. The CDR3 DNA is TGTGCCAGCAGCACGGGCGGGGGAGCGAACACCGGGGAGCTGTTTTTT. The chain employs TRBV5-4 and TRBJ2-2; 7 bases are a match to TRBD2. V shed 4 bases, J shed 0 bases, and the junction held 6 bases outside the gene matches. Germline V gene lookup returns CDR1 SGHNT and CDR2 YYREEE (reference sequence). The CDR3 consists of 16 residues.

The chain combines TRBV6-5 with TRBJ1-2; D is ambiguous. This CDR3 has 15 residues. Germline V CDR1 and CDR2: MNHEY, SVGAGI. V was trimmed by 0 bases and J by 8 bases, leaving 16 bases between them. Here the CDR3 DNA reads TGTGCCAGCAGTTACTCGATGCGCCTTGGGAGAGGCTACACCTTC. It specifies CASSYSMRLGRGYTF.

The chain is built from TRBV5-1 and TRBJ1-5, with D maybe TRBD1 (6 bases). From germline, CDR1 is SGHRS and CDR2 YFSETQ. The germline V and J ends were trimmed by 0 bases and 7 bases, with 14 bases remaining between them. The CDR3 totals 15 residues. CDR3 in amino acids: CASSLAGGLEQPQHF. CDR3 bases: TGCGCCAGCAGCTTGGCCGGGGGGCTTGAACAGCCCCAGCATTTT.

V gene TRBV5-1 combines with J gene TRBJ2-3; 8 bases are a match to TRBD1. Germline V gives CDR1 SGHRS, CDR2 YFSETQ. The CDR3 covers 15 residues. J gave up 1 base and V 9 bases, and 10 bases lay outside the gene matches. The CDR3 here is CATTLGGQGTDTQYF. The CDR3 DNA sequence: TGCGCCACTACTCTCGGGGGACAGGGCACAGATACGCAGTATTTT.

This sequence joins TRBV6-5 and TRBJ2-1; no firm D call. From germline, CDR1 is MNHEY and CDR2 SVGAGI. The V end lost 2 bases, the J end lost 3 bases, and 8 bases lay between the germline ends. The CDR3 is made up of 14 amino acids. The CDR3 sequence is CASSYGTHYNEQFF. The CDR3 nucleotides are TGTGCCAGCAGTTACGGCACCCACTACAATGAGCAGTTCTTC.

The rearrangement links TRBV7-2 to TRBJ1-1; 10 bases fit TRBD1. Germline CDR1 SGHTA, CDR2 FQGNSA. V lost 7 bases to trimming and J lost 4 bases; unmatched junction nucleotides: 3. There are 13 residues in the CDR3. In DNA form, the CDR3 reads TGTGCCAGCAACGGACAGGGGGGCACTGAAGCTTTCTTT. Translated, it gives CASNGQGGTEAFF. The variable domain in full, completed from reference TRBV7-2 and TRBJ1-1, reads GAGVSQSPSNKVTEKGKDVELRCDPISGHTALYWYRQSLGQGLEFLIYFQGNSAPDKSGLPSDRFSAERTGGSVSTLTIQRTQQEDSAVYLCASNGQGGTEAFFGQGTRLTVV.

For the CDR3, the DNA is TGTGCCATCGCCGGGACAGAGAAAAATCAGCCCCAGCATTTT. Amino acid sequence: CAIAGTEKNQPQHF. The rearrangement joins TRBV10-3 to TRBJ1-5, with 7 bases fitting TRBD1. Per germline, CDR1 ENHRY and CDR2 SYGVKD. CDR3 length: 14 residues. Trimming removed 8 bases from V and 4 bases from J; junction bases left unmatched: 8.

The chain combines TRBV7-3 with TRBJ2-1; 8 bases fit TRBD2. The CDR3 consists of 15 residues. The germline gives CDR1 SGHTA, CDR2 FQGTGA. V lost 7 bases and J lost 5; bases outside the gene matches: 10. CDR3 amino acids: CASTLSGGGDNEQFF. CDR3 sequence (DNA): TGTGCCAGCACCTTGAGCGGGGGCGGCGACAATGAGCAGTTCTTC. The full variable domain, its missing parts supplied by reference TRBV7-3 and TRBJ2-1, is GAGVSQTPSNKVTEKGKYVELRCDPISGHTALYWYRQSLGQGPEFLIYFQGTGAADDSGLPNDRFFAVRPEGSVSTLKIQRTERGDSAVYLCASTLSGGGDNEQFFGPGTRLTVL.

This chain's CDR3 is CASSLGRNQPQHF. In nucleotides, the CDR3 is TGTGCCAGCAGCTTAGGGCGCAATCAGCCCCAGCATTTT. The chain joins TRBV11-1 to TRBJ1-5, with unresolved D. The CDR3 contains 13 residues. V was shortened by 1 base and J by 2 bases, with 3 bases between the two germline ends. Looked up from germline, CDR1 is SGHAT and CDR2 is FQDESV (reference sequence).

CDR3 residues: CASSFTGTTTDTQYF. The CDR3 nucleotides read TGTGCCAGCAGCTTTACCGGGACTACCACAGATACGCAGTATTTT. The rearrangement joins TRBV7-3 to TRBJ2-3; 7 bases line up with TRBD2. The germline CDR1 and CDR2 sequences are SGHTA and FQGTGA. The J segment lost 2 bases and the V segment lost 3 bases, leaving 5 bases of the junction unmatched. The CDR3 totals 15 residues.